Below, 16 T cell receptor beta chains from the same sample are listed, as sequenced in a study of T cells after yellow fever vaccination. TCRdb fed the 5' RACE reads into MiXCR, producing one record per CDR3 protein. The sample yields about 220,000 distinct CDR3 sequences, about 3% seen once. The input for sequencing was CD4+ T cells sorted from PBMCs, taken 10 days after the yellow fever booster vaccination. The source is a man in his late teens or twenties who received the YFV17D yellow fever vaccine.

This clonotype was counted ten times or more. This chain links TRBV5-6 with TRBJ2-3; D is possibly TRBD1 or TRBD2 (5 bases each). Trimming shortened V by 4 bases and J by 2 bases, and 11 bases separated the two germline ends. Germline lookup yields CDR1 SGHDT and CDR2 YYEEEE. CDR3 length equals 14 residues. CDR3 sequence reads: CASSEGLDTDTQYF. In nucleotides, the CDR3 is TGTGCCAGCAGCGAGGGGCTAGACACAGATACGCAGTATTTT.

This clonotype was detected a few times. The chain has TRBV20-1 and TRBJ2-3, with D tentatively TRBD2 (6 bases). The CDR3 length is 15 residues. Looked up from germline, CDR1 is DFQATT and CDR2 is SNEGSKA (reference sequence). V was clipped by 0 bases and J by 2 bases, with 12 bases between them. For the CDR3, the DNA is TGCAGTGCTAGAGAGGTGGGGGGACCCACAGATACGCAGTATTTT. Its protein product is CSAREVGGPTDTQYF.

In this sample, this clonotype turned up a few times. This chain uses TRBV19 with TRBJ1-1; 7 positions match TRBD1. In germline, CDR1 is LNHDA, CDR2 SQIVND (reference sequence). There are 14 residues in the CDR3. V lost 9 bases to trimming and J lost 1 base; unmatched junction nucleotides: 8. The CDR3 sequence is CASMTGHENTEAFF. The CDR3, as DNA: TGTGCCAGCATGACAGGGCACGAGAACACTGAAGCTTTCTTT.

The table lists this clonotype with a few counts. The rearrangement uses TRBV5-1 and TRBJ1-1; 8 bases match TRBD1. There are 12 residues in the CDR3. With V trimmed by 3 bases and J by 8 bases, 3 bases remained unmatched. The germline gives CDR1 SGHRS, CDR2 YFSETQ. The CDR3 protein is CASSWGQDEAFF. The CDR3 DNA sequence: TGCGCCAGCAGCTGGGGACAGGACGAAGCTTTCTTT.

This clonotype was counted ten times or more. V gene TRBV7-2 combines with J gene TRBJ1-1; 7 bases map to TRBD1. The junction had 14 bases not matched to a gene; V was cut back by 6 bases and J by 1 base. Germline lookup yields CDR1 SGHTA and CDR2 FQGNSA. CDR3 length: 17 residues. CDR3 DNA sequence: TGTGCCAGCAGTTTTACTACAGGGACAGTCCGGAACACTGAAGCTTTCTTT. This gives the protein CASSFTTGTVRNTEAFF.

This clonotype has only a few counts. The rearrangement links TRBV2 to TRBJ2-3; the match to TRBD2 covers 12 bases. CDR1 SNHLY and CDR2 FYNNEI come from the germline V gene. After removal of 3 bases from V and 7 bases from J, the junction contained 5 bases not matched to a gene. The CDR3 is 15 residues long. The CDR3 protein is CASSEASGGGHTQYF. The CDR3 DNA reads TGTGCCAGCAGTGAGGCTAGCGGGGGGGGGCATACGCAGTATTTT. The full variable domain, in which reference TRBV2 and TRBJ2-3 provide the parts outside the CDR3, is EPEVTQTPSHQVTQMGQEVILRCVPISNHLYFYWYRQILGQKVEFLVSFYNNEISEKSEIFDDQFSVERPDGSNFTLKIRSTKLEDSAMYFCASSEASGGGHTQYFGPGTRLTVL.

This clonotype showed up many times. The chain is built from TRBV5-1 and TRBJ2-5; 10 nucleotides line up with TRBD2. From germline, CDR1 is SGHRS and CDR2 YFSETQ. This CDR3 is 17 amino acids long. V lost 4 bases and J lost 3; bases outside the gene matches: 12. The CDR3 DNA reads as TGCGCCAGCAGCCCAGGAGCTAGCGGGGGAGGAAAAGAGACCCAGTACTTC. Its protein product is CASSPGASGGGKETQYF.

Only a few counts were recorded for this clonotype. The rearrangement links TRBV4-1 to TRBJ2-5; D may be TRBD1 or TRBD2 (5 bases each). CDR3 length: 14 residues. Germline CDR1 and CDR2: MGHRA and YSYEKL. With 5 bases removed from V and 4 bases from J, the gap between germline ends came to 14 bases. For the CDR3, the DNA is TGCGCCAGCAGCTCGCCGGGGCCAGCAGAGACCCAGTACTTC. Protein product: CASSSPGPAETQYF.

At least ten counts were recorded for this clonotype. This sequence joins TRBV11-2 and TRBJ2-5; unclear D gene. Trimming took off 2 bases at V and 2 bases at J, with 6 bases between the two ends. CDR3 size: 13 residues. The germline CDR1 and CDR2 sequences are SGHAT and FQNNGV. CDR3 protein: CASSLPSQETQYF. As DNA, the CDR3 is TGTGCCAGCAGCTTACCTAGTCAAGAGACCCAGTACTTC. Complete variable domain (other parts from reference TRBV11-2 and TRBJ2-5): EAGVAQSPRYKIIEKRQSVAFWCNPISGHATLYWYQQILGQGPKLLIQFQNNGVVDDSQLPKDRFSAERLKGVDSTLKIQPAKLEDSAVYLCASSLPSQETQYFGPGTRLLVL.

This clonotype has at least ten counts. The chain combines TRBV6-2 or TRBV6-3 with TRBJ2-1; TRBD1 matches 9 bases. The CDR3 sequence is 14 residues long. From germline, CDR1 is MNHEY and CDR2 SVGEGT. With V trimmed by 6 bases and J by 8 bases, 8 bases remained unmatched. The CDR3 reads CASRMTGGGDEQFF. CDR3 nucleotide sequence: TGTGCCAGCAGAATGACAGGGGGTGGCGATGAGCAGTTCTTC.

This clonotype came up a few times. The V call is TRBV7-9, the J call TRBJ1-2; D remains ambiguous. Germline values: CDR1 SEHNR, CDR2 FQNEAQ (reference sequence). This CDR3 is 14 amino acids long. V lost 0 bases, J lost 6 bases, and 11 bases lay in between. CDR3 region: CASSLAGGMDGYTF. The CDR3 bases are TGTGCCAGCAGCTTAGCGGGAGGAATGGATGGCTACACCTTC.

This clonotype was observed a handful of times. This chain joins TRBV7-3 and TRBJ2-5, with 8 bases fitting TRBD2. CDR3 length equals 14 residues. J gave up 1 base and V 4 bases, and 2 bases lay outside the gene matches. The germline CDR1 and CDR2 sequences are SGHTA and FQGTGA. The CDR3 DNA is TGTGCCAGCAGCTCCGGGGGGGTCCAAGAGACCCAGTACTTC. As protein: CASSSGGVQETQYF.

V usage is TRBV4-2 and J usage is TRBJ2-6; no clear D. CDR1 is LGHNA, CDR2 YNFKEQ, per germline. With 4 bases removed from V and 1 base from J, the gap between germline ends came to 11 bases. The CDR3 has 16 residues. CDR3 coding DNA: TGTGCCAGCAGCCCATTCGCCGATTCTGGGGCCAACGTCCTGACTTTC. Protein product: CASSPFADSGANVLTF.

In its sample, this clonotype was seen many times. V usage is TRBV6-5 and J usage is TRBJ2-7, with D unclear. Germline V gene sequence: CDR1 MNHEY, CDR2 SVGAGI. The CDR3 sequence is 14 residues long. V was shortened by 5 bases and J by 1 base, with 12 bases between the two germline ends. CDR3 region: CASSGLGRSYEQYF. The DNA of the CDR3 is TGTGCCAGCAGTGGGTTGGGCAGATCCTACGAGCAGTACTTC.

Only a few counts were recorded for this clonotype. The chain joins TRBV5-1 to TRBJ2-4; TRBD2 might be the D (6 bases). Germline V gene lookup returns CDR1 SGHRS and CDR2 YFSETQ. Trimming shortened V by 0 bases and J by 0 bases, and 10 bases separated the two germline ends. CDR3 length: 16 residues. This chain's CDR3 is CASSLGRDVAKNIQYF. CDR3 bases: TGCGCCAGCAGCTTGGGGCGGGATGTAGCCAAAAACATTCAGTACTTC.

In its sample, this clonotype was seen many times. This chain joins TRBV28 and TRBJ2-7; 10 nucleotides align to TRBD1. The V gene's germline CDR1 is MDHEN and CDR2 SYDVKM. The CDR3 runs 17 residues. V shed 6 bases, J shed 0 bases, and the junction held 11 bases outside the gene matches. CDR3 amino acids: CASSPPPGQGSSYEQYV. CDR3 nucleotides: TGTGCCAGCAGCCCCCCACCGGGACAGGGGAGCTCCTACGAGCAGTACGTC.